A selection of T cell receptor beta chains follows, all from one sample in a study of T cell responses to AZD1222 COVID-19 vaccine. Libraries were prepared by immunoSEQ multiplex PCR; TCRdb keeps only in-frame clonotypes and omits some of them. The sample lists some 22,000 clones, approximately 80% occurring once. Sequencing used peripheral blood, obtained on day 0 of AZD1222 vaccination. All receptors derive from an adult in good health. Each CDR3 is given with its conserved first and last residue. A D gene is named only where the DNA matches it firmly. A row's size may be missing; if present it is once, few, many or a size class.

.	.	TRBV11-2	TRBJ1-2	TGTGCCAGCAGCCTCGGTTGGGACCGCCCGGGGGAGAAGGGCTACACCTTC	CASSLGWDRPGEKGYTF
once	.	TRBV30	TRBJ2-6	TGTGCCTGGGGTATAACGTACATGGGATCTGGGGCCAACGTCCTGACTTTC	CAWGITYMGSGANVLTF
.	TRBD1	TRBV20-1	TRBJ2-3	TGCAGTGCTAGTGTGGGACAGGGTGGGAAAGATACGCAGTATTTT	CSASVGQGGKDTQYF
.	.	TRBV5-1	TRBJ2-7	TGCGCCAGCAACTCGGGCCAGCAGGACTACGAGCAGTACTTC	CASNSGQQDYEQYF
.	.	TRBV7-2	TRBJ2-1	TGTGCCAGCAGCTTTCTCTATGGGGGGCGCTCCTACAATGAGCAGTTCTTC	CASSFLYGGRSYNEQFF
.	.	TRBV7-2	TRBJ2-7	TGTGCCAGCAGCTTAATATATCCCCCCGGGCTCCAAGAGGAGCAGTACTTC	CASSLIYPPGLQEEQYF
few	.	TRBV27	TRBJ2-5	TGTGCCAGCAGTTTTAATGGGGCGGGGGAGACCCAGTACTTC	CASSFNGAGETQYF
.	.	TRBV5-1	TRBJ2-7	TGCGCCAGCAGAATGGACGACTCCTACGAGCAGTACTTC	CASRMDDSYEQYF
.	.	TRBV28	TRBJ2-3	TGTGCCAGCAGGCTAACGACAGGCGGGGCAGATACGCAGTATTTT	CASRLTTGGADTQYF
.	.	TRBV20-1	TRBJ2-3	TGCAGTATACTAGCCGCAGATACGCAGTATTTT	CSILAADTQYF
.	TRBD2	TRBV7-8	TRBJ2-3	TGTGCCAGCAGATCCTCCTGGCGGGGGGGCGGAACAGATACGCAGTATTTT	CASRSSWRGGGTDTQYF
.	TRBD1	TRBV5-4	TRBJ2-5	TGTGCCAGCCGACGGGACAGCGAAGAGACCCAGTACTTC	CASRRDSEETQYF
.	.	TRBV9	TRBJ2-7	TGTGCCAGCAGCGTAGGGTTGGAGCGTAGGTACGAGCAGTACTTC	CASSVGLERRYEQYF
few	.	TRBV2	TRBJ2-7	TGTGCCAGCAATATCTTCTCCGGGACAAACGATTTCGAGCAGTACTTC	CASNIFSGTNDFEQYF
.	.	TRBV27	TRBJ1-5	TGTGCCAGCAGTTTCGGTTTAGGTCAGCCCCAGCATTTT	CASSFGLGQPQHF
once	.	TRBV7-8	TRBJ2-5	TGTGCCAGCAGCTTATTTCAGTTAGGAGACCGCTTACAAGAGACCCAGTACTTC	CASSLFQLGDRLQETQYF
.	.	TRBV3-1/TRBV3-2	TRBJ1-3	TGTGCCAGCAGCCAAGGGGGGGCCCCTGGAAACACCATATATTTT	CASSQGGAPGNTIYF
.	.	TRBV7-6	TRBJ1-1	TGTGCCAGCAGCTTAATGGGAGGAGGGGGTGGCACTGAAGCTTTCTTT	CASSLMGGGGGTEAFF
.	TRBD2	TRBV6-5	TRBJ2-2	TGTGCCAGCAGTACACTAGCGGGGGGGCGAGGGGAGCTGTTTTTT	CASSTLAGGRGELFF
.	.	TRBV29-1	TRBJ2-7	TGCAGCGGCTTTAATTCCTACGAGCAGTACTTC	CSGFNSYEQYF
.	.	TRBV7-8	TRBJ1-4	TGTGCCAGCAGCCCTAGGACGGGCGGGCCTAATGAAAAACTGTTTTTT	CASSPRTGGPNEKLFF
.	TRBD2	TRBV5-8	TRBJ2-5	TGTGCCAGCAGCGTCAATGCGGGGGGGTTGACCCAGTACTTC	CASSVNAGGLTQYF
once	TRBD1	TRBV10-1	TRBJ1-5	TGCGCCAGCACCCGCGACAGGGGGATTGATAGCAATCAGCCCCAGCATTTT	CASTRDRGIDSNQPQHF
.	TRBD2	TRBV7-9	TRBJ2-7	TGTGCCAGCAGCCCGCCCGGGACTAGTGGTGTCGAGCAGTACTTC	CASSPPGTSGVEQYF
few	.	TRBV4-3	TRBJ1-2	TGCGCCAGCAGCCAGTGGCGGAACTATGGCTACACCTTC	CASSQWRNYGYTF
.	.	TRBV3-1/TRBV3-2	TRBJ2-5	TGTGCCAGCAGCCAAGCCCGGGGCTCAGGAGAGACCCAGTACTTC	CASSQARGSGETQYF
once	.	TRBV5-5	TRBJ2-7	TGTGCCAGCAGCTTGGCCTTCGCGGAGGTCTCCTACGAGCAGTACTTC	CASSLAFAEVSYEQYF
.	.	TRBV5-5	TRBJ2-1	TGTGCCAGCAGCTTGGCGGTTGGTAGCATTTTAAATGAGCAGTTCTTC	CASSLAVGSILNEQFF
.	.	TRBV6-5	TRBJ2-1	TGTGCCAGCAAGTTACGTCGGCAGGGAAACAATGAGCAGTTCTTC	CASKLRRQGNNEQFF
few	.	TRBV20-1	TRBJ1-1	TGCAGTGCTAGGGACAACACTGAAGCTTTCTTT	CSARDNTEAFF
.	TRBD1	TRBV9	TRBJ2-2	TGTGCCAGCAGCGTCTTGTCAGGGGGTGACACCGGGGAGCTGTTTTTT	CASSVLSGGDTGELFF
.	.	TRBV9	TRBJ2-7	TGTGCCAGCAGCGCAGAGGACTATTACGAGCAGTACTTC	CASSAEDYYEQYF
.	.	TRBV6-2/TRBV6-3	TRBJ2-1	TGTGCCAGCAGTTACCTTGGATACTCCTACAATGAGCAGTTCTTC	CASSYLGYSYNEQFF
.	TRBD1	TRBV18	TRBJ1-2	TGTGCCAGCTCACCCCAGACAGGGGACTATGGCTACACCTTC	CASSPQTGDYGYTF
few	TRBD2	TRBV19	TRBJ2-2	TGTGCCAGTAGTATAGTTCTCCAATCTCTCCTAGCGGGGGGGGAGCTGTTTTTT	CASSIVLQSLLAGGELFF
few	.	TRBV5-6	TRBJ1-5	TGTGCCAGCAGCTTGTTAAGGGCAGGAGACAATCAGCCCCAGCATTTT	CASSLLRAGDNQPQHF
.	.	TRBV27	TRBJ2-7	TGTGCCAGCAGTTTAGCCGGGGGCTACGAGCAGTACTTC	CASSLAGGYEQYF
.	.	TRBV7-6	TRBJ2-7	TGTGCCAGCAGCTTAGGGGGTCAGGGGAATTACGAGCAGTACTTC	CASSLGGQGNYEQYF
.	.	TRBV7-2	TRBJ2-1	TGTGCCAGCAGCTTAGGGGTGAATGAGCAGTTCTTC	CASSLGVNEQFF
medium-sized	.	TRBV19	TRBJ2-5	TGTGCCAGTAGTTCCGACATCCAAGAGACCCAGTACTTC	CASSSDIQETQYF
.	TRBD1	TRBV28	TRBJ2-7	TGTGCCAGCAGTCCCCGGATTCCGACAGGGGACGAGCAGTACTTC	CASSPRIPTGDEQYF
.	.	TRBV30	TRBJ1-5	TGTGCCTGGAGTGTACAATCTTCCCAGCCCCAGCATTTT	CAWSVQSSQPQHF
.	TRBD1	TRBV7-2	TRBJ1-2	TGTGCCAGCAGCTCGACAGGGGGACGGCGGTACGATGGCTACACCTTC	CASSSTGGRRYDGYTF
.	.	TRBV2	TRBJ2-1	TGTGCCAGCAGAGCGTCCGGGGGCGGGGAGCAGTTCTTC	CASRASGGGEQFF
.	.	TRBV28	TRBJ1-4	TGTGCCAGCAGTTCCCCGGACGGCTACGGGCGGATTTTT	CASSSPDGYGRIF